This entry lists 26 T cell receptor beta chains sequenced from one sample in a study of T cells in Graves' hyperthyroidism and ophthalmopathy. Amplification of TCR beta CDR3 regions used RNA as the template. RT-PCR in the first round (using the HTBI primer set) targeted the TCR CDR3. TCRdb re-derived calls from the multiplex PCR reads in MiXCR, one entry per CDR3 protein. The sample shows hundreds of thousands of distinct CDR3 sequences, around 20% of them seen only once. Sequenced input: blood. These receptors all come from a young man with Graves' ophthalmopathy.

The chain has TRBV27 and TRBJ2-5, with TRBD1 matching over 7 bases. The CDR3 length is 14 residues. J gave up 5 bases and V 7 bases, and 10 bases lay outside the gene matches. Germline V CDR1 and CDR2: MNHEY, SMNVEV (reference sequence). The CDR3 protein is CASKRQGLSETQYF. The CDR3, as DNA: TGTGCCAGCAAAAGACAGGGCCTTAGTGAGACCCAGTACTTC.

J is TRBJ2-3 and V is TRBV11-3; D is possibly TRBD1 or TRBD2 (5 bases each). The CDR3 extends over 14 amino acids. Germline CDR1 is SGHNT and CDR2 is YENEEA. V gave up 5 bases and J gave up 2 bases, with 11 bases separating them. The CDR3 DNA is TGTGCCAGCAGCCCAGCCGGGACCACAGATACGCAGTATTTT. As protein: CASSPAGTTDTQYF.

This chain links TRBV5-4 with TRBJ2-7; D gene unclear. The V and J ends lost 1 base and 2 bases respectively, with 7 bases between them. CDR3 length: 13 amino acids. Per the germline V gene, CDR1 is SGHNT and CDR2 is YYREEE (reference sequence). The CDR3 is CASSLLNAYEQYF. As DNA, the CDR3 is TGTGCCAGCAGCTTGCTTAACGCCTACGAGCAGTACTTC.

This clonotype occurred many times. The chain uses TRBV2 and TRBJ1-1; a weak D match, TRBD1 (5 bases). The V and J ends lost 4 bases and 1 base respectively, with 10 bases between them. This CDR3 comprises 14 residues. Per the germline V gene, CDR1 is SNHLY and CDR2 is FYNNEI. The CDR3 here is CASSVGRSNTEAFF. The CDR3 coding sequence is TGTGCCAGCAGTGTGGGACGGTCGAACACTGAAGCTTTCTTT.

The rearrangement joins TRBV27 to TRBJ2-7; 9 bases are a match to TRBD2. The CDR3 sequence is 15 residues long. The V and J ends lost 5 bases and 0 bases, in that order; junction bases with no gene match: 5. Germline CDR1 is MNHEY and CDR2 is SMNVEV (reference sequence). CDR3 loop: CASSGGLASSYEQYF. CDR3 sequence (DNA): TGTGCCAGCAGTGGAGGACTAGCGAGCTCCTACGAGCAGTACTTC.

This clonotype showed up just a few times. CDR3 region: CASSNSGTGKYEQYF. The CDR3, as DNA: TGTGCCAGTAGTAACTCCGGGACAGGCAAATACGAGCAGTACTTC. This rearrangement joins TRBV19 to TRBJ2-7; 8 nucleotides line up with TRBD1. Germline values: CDR1 LNHDA, CDR2 SQIVND (reference sequence). Trimming removed 4 bases from V and 4 bases from J; junction bases left unmatched: 9. The CDR3 sequence is 15 residues long.

This clonotype has a count of ten or more. The chain uses TRBV30 and TRBJ2-1, with D possibly being TRBD1 (6 bases). The CDR3 has 14 amino acids. V lost 0 bases to trimming and J lost 10 bases, with 16 bases between them. Germline V CDR1 and CDR2: GTSNPN, SVGIG (reference sequence). The CDR3 region is CAWSVLDPQGEQFF. In DNA form, the CDR3 reads TGTGCCTGGAGTGTACTGGACCCTCAGGGGGAGCAGTTCTTC.

This clonotype was seen ten or more times. This chain links TRBV7-2 with TRBJ2-3, with D possibly matching TRBD1 (6 bases). CDR3 length equals 15 residues. Between the trimmed V and J ends, which lost 2 bases and 2 bases, there was a span of 11 bases. Germline assignment: CDR1 SGHTA and CDR2 FQGNSA. The CDR3 sequence is CASSLQGTPTDTQYF. In DNA form, the CDR3 reads TGTGCCAGCAGCTTACAGGGGACACCCACAGATACGCAGTATTTT.

This clonotype occurred many times. The V call is TRBV27, the J call TRBJ1-1, with D maybe TRBD1 (6 bases). Germline loops: CDR1 MNHEY, CDR2 SMNVEV (reference sequence). Trimming cost V 1 base and J 1 base, with 13 bases left between them. This CDR3 has 16 amino acids. CDR3: CASSLYPLGGNTEAFF. The CDR3 region has the DNA TGTGCCAGCAGTTTATATCCTCTAGGGGGGAACACTGAAGCTTTCTTT.

This clonotype was picked up many times. The chain combines TRBV3-1 with TRBJ2-1; no clear D. Looked up from germline, CDR1 is LGHDT and CDR2 is YNNKEL (reference sequence). Trimming removed 3 bases at V and 6 bases at J, with 12 bases between. The CDR3 consists of 14 residues. CDR3 nucleotides: TGTGCCAGCAGCCAGGGTAGGATTGGCAATGAGCAGTTCTTC. This translates into CASSQGRIGNEQFF.

J is TRBJ2-2 and V is TRBV10-3; D possibly corresponds to TRBD2 (6 bases). The CDR3 covers 20 residues. Trimming pared 0 bases from V and 0 bases from J, leaving 20 bases between. The germline gives CDR1 ENHRY, CDR2 SYGVKD. This CDR3 reads CAISESGTDGPLANTGELFF. The CDR3, as DNA: TGTGCCATCAGTGAGTCCGGGACTGATGGCCCGCTTGCGAACACCGGGGAGCTGTTTTTT.

The V and J genes are TRBV5-6 and TRBJ1-1; D possibly corresponds to TRBD1 (6 bases). Trimming removed 0 bases at V and 1 base at J, with 10 bases between. The CDR3 is made up of 15 amino acids. Per germline, CDR1 SGHDT and CDR2 YYEEEE. The CDR3 DNA reads as TGTGCCAGCAGCTTGGTACAGGGTACGAACACTGAAGCTTTCTTT. The encoded protein is CASSLVQGTNTEAFF. Together with reference TRBV5-6 and TRBJ1-1, the CDR3 gives the full variable domain: DAGVTQSPTHLIKTRGQQVTLRCSPKSGHDTVSWYQQALGQGPQFIFQYYEEEERQRGNFPDRFSGHQFPNYSSELNVNALLLGDSALYLCASSLVQGTNTEAFFGQGTRLTVV.

This clonotype was detected only a few times. V is TRBV9 and J is TRBJ2-1, with 8 bases that match TRBD2. Per the germline V gene, CDR1 is SGDLS and CDR2 is YYNGEE. Trimming took 0 bases from V and 4 from J; bases not matched to a gene: 3. This CDR3 comprises 15 residues. The CDR3 region is CASSVAGGVYNEQFF. DNA for the CDR3: TGTGCCAGCAGCGTAGCGGGAGGGGTTTACAATGAGCAGTTCTTC.

This clonotype was detected many times. V gene TRBV11-2 combines with J gene TRBJ1-2; a possible D gene is TRBD1 (6 bases). This CDR3 spans 16 amino acids. Germline V CDR1 and CDR2: SGHAT, FQNNGV. The V and J ends lost 4 bases and 4 bases respectively, with 19 bases between them. The CDR3 reads CASSSYPGQPVYGYTF. DNA of the CDR3: TGTGCCAGCAGCTCGTATCCCGGACAGCCCGTCTATGGCTACACCTTC.

This clonotype was found many times. The V call is TRBV27, the J call TRBJ1-2; 9 bases agree with TRBD1. CDR3 size: 13 residues. The J segment lost 8 bases and the V segment lost 4 bases, leaving 5 bases of the junction unmatched. CDR1 is MNHEY, CDR2 SMNVEV, per germline (reference sequence). DNA for the CDR3: TGTGCCAGCAGTTCCAGGACAGGGGACGGCTACACCTTC. This gives the protein CASSSRTGDGYTF.

This clonotype was seen many times. This chain links TRBV6-2 or TRBV6-3 with TRBJ2-5; D is possibly TRBD2 (7 bases). Germline V gives CDR1 MNHEY, CDR2 SVGEGT. CDR3 length: 15 amino acids. V dropped 2 bases and J dropped 3 bases, with 13 bases sitting between them. The CDR3 spells CASSYPLGGEETQYF. DNA of the CDR3: TGTGCCAGCAGTTACCCTCTAGGGGGGGAAGAGACCCAGTACTTC.

The chain employs TRBV20-1 and TRBJ2-3, with D possibly TRBD2 on 6 matching bases. Germline CDR1 and CDR2: DFQATT and SNEGSKA (reference sequence). The CDR3 is made up of 12 amino acids. Trimming removed 6 bases at V and 4 bases at J, with 11 bases between. DNA for the CDR3: TGCAGTGCAGGCGGGGTTGCAGATACGCAGTATTTT. It encodes CSAGGVADTQYF.

This clonotype came up many times. The genes are TRBV18 and TRBJ1-1, with D unresolved. Trimming cost V 2 bases and J 0 bases, with 7 bases left between them. This CDR3 has 14 residues. The germline CDR1 and CDR2 sequences are KGHSH and LQKENI. The CDR3 loop is CASSPKGMNTEAFF. In DNA form, the CDR3 reads TGTGCCAGCTCACCAAAAGGAATGAACACTGAAGCTTTCTTT.

This clonotype occurred a few times. This chain links TRBV12-5 with TRBJ2-2; D might be TRBD1 (6 bases). The germline V and J ends were trimmed by 0 bases and 5 bases, with 10 bases remaining between them. Germline V gene lookup returns CDR1 LGHNT and CDR2 FRNRAP. The CDR3 has 15 residues. The CDR3 spells CASGLVLGGTGELFF. CDR3 coding DNA: TGTGCTAGTGGTTTGGTACTAGGGGGAACCGGGGAGCTGTTTTTT.

This clonotype has more than one count but fewer than ten. J is TRBJ2-7 and V is TRBV6-1; 7 nucleotides agree with TRBD1. V lost 6 bases and J lost 3; bases outside the gene matches: 8. CDR3 length equals 14 residues. Per the germline V gene, CDR1 is MNHNS and CDR2 is SASEGT. The CDR3 DNA reads as TGTGCCAGCAGCAAACAGGGGTCCGTCTACGAGCAGTACTTC. This encodes CASSKQGSVYEQYF.

In this sample, this clonotype turned up a few times. The chain recombines TRBV7-9 with TRBJ1-2; 7 nucleotides match TRBD1. V shed 5 bases and J 6 bases; nucleotides not matched to a gene: 6. This CDR3 region has 13 residues. Germline CDR1 SEHNR, CDR2 FQNEAQ (reference sequence). For the CDR3, the DNA is TGTGCCAGCAGCCCCCCAGGGACAGATGGCTACACCTTC. Translated: CASSPPGTDGYTF.

This clonotype showed up just a few times. The chain joins TRBV12-3 or TRBV12-4 to TRBJ1-5; no clear D. V was trimmed by 1 base and J by 7 bases, leaving 17 bases between them. The CDR3 sequence is 16 residues long. CDR3 residues: CASSLDGPLVHQPQHF. The DNA for the CDR3 is TGTGCCAGCAGTTTAGACGGACCCTTGGTCCACCAGCCCCAGCATTTT.

This clonotype showed up many times. CDR3 in amino acids: CASSLEYRATDTQYF. DNA for the CDR3: TGTGCCAGCAGCTTAGAGTACAGGGCAACAGATACGCAGTATTTT. The chain recombines TRBV11-2 with TRBJ2-3, with D maybe TRBD1 (6 bases). V was pared by 0 bases and J by 3 bases, with 10 bases between. CDR3 length: 15 amino acids. Germline V gives CDR1 SGHAT, CDR2 FQNNGV.

This chain uses TRBV5-1 with TRBJ2-1; TRBD2 matches 8 bases. Trimming took 0 bases from V and 3 from J; bases not matched to a gene: 5. The CDR3 length is 16 residues. Germline V gives CDR1 SGHRS, CDR2 YFSETQ. CDR3 in DNA: TGCGCCAGCAGCTTGGAGGTAGCGGGAAACTACAATGAGCAGTTCTTC. This translates into CASSLEVAGNYNEQFF.

This clonotype was seen at least ten times. The gene calls are TRBV2 and TRBJ2-1; possible D gene TRBD1, 5 bases. The CDR3 is made up of 12 amino acids. Trimming stripped 6 bases from V and 6 bases from J, with 9 bases between. Germline V lookup: CDR1 SNHLY, CDR2 FYNNEI. CDR3: CASRARGNEQFF. Written as DNA, the CDR3 is TGTGCCAGCAGGGCAAGGGGCAATGAGCAGTTCTTC. Filled out from reference TRBV2 and TRBJ2-1, the complete variable domain reads EPEVTQTPSHQVTQMGQEVILRCVPISNHLYFYWYRQILGQKVEFLVSFYNNEISEKSEIFDDQFSVERPDGSNFTLKIRSTKLEDSAMYFCASRARGNEQFFGPGTRLTVL.

Turning to this clonotype: This may be a read error, as it is one base from a much larger clone. J is TRBJ1-1 and V is TRBV2, with D hard to call. CDR1 is SNHLY, CDR2 FYNNEI, per germline. There are 15 residues in the CDR3. The CDR3 protein is CASSERPEMNTEAYF. The CDR3 nucleotides are TGTGCCAGCAGTGAGCGCCCAGAAATGAACACTGAAGCTTACTTT.